The sequence of this T cell receptor (beta chain) was determined in a study of T cells in Graves' hyperthyroidism and ophthalmopathy. Study-level findings and limits: Blood also carried most thyroid clonotypes expanded above 0.001.

On this clonotype itself: Its antigen remains unidentified.

The source material, RNA transcripts, was used to amplify TCR beta CDR3 regions. A first-round RT-PCR of the TCR CDR3 used the HTBI primer set. One entry per CDR3 protein results from TCRdb running MiXCR on the multiplex PCR reads. The sample lists hundreds of thousands of distinct CDR3 sequences; under 60% were seen once. Patients were excluded for uncontrolled infection, other autoimmune disease, pregnancy or lactation. The receptor was isolated from a woman aged 18-29 years with Graves' hyperthyroidism. The source material was peripheral blood or thyroid tissue (not recorded which).

Here the CDR3 DNA reads TGTGCCAGCAGTTTTGAACAGCCGAATTCACCCCTCCACTTT. The encoded protein is CASSFEQPNSPLHF. The chain is built from TRBV27 and TRBJ1-6; D unclear. CDR3 size: 14 residues. V was pared by 3 bases and J by 7 bases, with 10 bases between. From germline, CDR1 is MNHEY and CDR2 SMNVEV (reference sequence).